The clone carrying this T cell receptor (beta chain) was counted only a few times. The entry originates in a study of blood T cell repertoires in COVID-19. In the study overall: The United States, Italy and Spain supplied acute and convalescent COVID-19 samples. PBMCs, B-cell-depleted T cells, or T cells provided the cDNA or gDNA that made up the material.

Study processing details: From reference gene primer amplification, estimates of nucleated cell counts were derived. Generated by immunoSEQ multiplex PCR, the TCRdb table keeps only in-frame clones and is missing some. V and J calls and clone size follow that table, whereas D and trimming were derived from the DNA. This table has roughly 54,000 clones, about 82% appearing once. The sample consisted of peripheral blood. This TCR was sampled from a woman between 55 and 75 years old with acute or convalescent COVID-19.

CDR3 residues: CASSELAGASTDTQYF. DNA for the CDR3: TGTGCCAGCAGTGAACTAGCGGGAGCTAGCACAGATACGCAGTATTTT. The chain links TRBV6-1 to TRBJ2-3, with 10 bases that match TRBD2. The CDR3 spans 16 residues. Per the germline V gene, CDR1 is MNHNS and CDR2 is SASEGT. V dropped 2 bases and J dropped 0; count of bases not matched to a gene: 2.